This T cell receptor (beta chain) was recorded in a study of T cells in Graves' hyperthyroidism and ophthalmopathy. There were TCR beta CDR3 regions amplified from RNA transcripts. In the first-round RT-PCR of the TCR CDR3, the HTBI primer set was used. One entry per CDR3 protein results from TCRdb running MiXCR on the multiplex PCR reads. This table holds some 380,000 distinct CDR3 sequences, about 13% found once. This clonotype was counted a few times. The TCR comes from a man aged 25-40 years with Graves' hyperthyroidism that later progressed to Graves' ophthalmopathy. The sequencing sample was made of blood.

This chain's CDR3 is CASSRGGLEQFF. CDR3 sequence (DNA): TGTGCCAGCAGCCGGGGGGGGCTTGAGCAGTTCTTC. This chain connects TRBV7-9 to TRBJ2-1; 8 bases agree with TRBD2. With V trimmed by 5 bases and J by 9 bases, 3 bases remained unmatched. The CDR3 has 12 residues. CDR1 SEHNR and CDR2 FQNEAQ come from the germline V gene (reference sequence).